The rows below give T cell receptor beta chains drawn from one sample of a study of blood T cell repertoires in COVID-19. Here immunoSEQ multiplex PCR was the method, and the copy in TCRdb shows in-frame clones only, minus some. The data show about 280,000 clones, with about 90% seen just once and roughly 1.6% held by the top ten. Sequencing was carried out using PBMCs or T cells enriched from blood (not recorded which). The receptors were gathered from a young woman with acute COVID-19. CDR3s include the opening cysteine and the closing phenylalanine or tryptophan. The order of the fields is J gene, V gene, clone size, CDR3 protein. For some rows the clone size is stated as once, few or many, or as a class when expanded; others skip it.

J gene: TRBJ1-2; V gene: TRBV4-1; clone size: NA; CDR3 protein: CASSQAQTGTGYYGYTF
J gene: TRBJ2-7; V gene: TRBV29-1; clone size: NA; CDR3 protein: CSVILTGQGFIEQYF
J gene: TRBJ2-3; V gene: TRBV24-1; clone size: NA; CDR3 protein: CATSDRLAGDPDTQYF
J gene: TRBJ2-3; V gene: TRBV5-1; clone size: once; CDR3 protein: CASSLAFAGISTDTQYF
J gene: TRBJ2-1; V gene: TRBV29-1; clone size: NA; CDR3 protein: CSVGPGTSWRDEQFF
J gene: TRBJ2-1; V gene: TRBV27; clone size: NA; CDR3 protein: CASSLSRMYNEQFF
J gene: TRBJ2-7; V gene: TRBV5-5; clone size: NA; CDR3 protein: CASSLISVSYEQYF
J gene: TRBJ1-1; V gene: TRBV6-5; clone size: NA; CDR3 protein: CASSFRDRTLKEAFF
J gene: TRBJ1-5; V gene: TRBV4-1; clone size: NA; CDR3 protein: CASSQVRTGGSFQPQHF
J gene: TRBJ2-1; V gene: TRBV27; clone size: NA; CDR3 protein: CATGTGGNEQFF
J gene: TRBJ1-5; V gene: TRBV19; clone size: NA; CDR3 protein: CASSILDRGPHQPQHF
J gene: TRBJ2-2; V gene: TRBV28; clone size: NA; CDR3 protein: CASSSLAEDTGELFF
J gene: TRBJ2-2; V gene: TRBV11-2; clone size: NA; CDR3 protein: CASRPVPQSVNTGELFF
J gene: TRBJ1-5; V gene: TRBV6-6; clone size: NA; CDR3 protein: CASSYGTGGQPQHF
J gene: TRBJ1-1; V gene: TRBV18; clone size: NA; CDR3 protein: CASSPLQQENTEAFF
J gene: TRBJ2-7; V gene: TRBV21-1; clone size: NA; CDR3 protein: CASSKVGGREQYF
J gene: TRBJ2-3; V gene: TRBV4-3; clone size: NA; CDR3 protein: CASSLNYPRLITDTQYF
J gene: TRBJ2-2; V gene: TRBV6-5; clone size: NA; CDR3 protein: CASSYSRLDTTGELFF
J gene: TRBJ2-5; V gene: TRBV5-1; clone size: NA; CDR3 protein: CASSLFQEKTQYF
J gene: TRBJ2-7; V gene: TRBV28; clone size: NA; CDR3 protein: CASSLGSGGHEQYF
J gene: TRBJ2-1; V gene: TRBV7-9; clone size: NA; CDR3 protein: CASSLLAGAYNEQFF
J gene: TRBJ2-1; V gene: TRBV4-3; clone size: once; CDR3 protein: CASSQGHQFNEQFF
J gene: TRBJ1-3; V gene: TRBV30; clone size: NA; CDR3 protein: CAWTVGLDRVARNTIYF
J gene: TRBJ2-1; V gene: TRBV19; clone size: few; CDR3 protein: CASSIWTEGNEQFF
J gene: TRBJ1-1; V gene: TRBV10-3; clone size: NA; CDR3 protein: CAIGGQPTEAFF
J gene: TRBJ1-5; V gene: TRBV10-3; clone size: once; CDR3 protein: CAISESQGPHQPQHF
J gene: TRBJ2-7; V gene: TRBV28; clone size: NA; CDR3 protein: CASSFSGTGDHEQYF
J gene: TRBJ2-1; V gene: TRBV7-8; clone size: once; CDR3 protein: CASSLAGTSGSLYEQFF